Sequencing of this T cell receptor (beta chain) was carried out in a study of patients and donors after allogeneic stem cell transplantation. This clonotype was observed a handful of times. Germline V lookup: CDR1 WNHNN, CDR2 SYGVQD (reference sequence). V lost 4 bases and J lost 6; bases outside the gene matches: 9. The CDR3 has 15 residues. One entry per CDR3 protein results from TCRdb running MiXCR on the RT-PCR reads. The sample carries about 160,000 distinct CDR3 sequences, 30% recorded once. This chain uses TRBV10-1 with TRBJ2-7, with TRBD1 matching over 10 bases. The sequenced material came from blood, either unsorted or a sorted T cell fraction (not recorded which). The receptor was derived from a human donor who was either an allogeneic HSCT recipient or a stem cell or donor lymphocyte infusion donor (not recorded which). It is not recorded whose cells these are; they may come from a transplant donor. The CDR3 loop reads CASSGRTGGSGEQYF. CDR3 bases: TGCGCCAGCAGTGGCCGGACAGGGGGATCTGGCGAGCAGTACTTC.